This T cell receptor (beta chain) was profiled in a study of a mutant IDH1 vaccine in newly diagnosed glioma. About the research overall: Vaccines were first given 4-6 weeks after radiotherapy alone, or with temozolomide cycles. The earlier regimen, radiotherapy, temozolomide, or both, was most often both.

The method was immunoSEQ multiplex PCR; TCRdb's version includes in-frame clones alone and lacks a portion of them. The sample includes about 50,000 clones, 85% to 95% of them seen just once. The time point is: week 35, safety follow-up. A single vaccine dose contained 300 ug of mutant IDH1 20-mer peptide, and topical imiquimod was used with it. Across weeks 1, 3, 5, 7, 11, 15, 19 and 23, patients received a vaccination each time, eight in all. The donors had new WHO grade 3 or 4 astrocytomas; these were IDH1-mutant and ATRX-lost. Regarding this clone: Its specificity is not known.

Germline-derived CDR1 and CDR2 are MDHEN and SYDVKM. The CDR3 is made up of 16 amino acids. The trim removed 4 bases at V and 4 bases at J, leaving 9 bases unmatched. The material was PBMCs, obtained from a glioma patient whose treatment included an IDH1 peptide vaccine. The chain joins TRBV28 to TRBJ1-2; 10 bases are a match to TRBD1. This receptor was obtained from a man aged 45-65 years with glioma. The CDR3 loop reads CASSSGGGQGSYGYTF. As DNA, the CDR3 is TGTGCCAGCAGTTCCGGGGGGGGACAGGGGAGCTATGGCTACACCTTC.